A single sample is the source of the 5 T cell receptor beta chains below, sequenced in a study of blood T cell repertoires in COVID-19. Sequencing used immunoSEQ multiplex PCR; TCRdb keeps in-frame clones, though not all of them. The sample has about 240,000 clones, about 80% seen once; the top ten hold 3% to 4%. Sample: PBMCs or T cells enriched from blood (not recorded which). The origin of the receptors is a middle-aged woman who had been exposed to COVID-19.

This chain uses TRBV5-1 with TRBJ1-4; D is perhaps TRBD1 (5 bases). Germline values: CDR1 SGHRS, CDR2 YFSETQ. This CDR3 has 15 amino acids. The V and J ends lost 2 bases and 8 bases respectively, with 16 bases between them. The CDR3 here is CASSLGRGLGEKLFF. The CDR3 nucleotides read TGCGCCAGCAGCTTAGGAAGGGGCCTAGGGGAAAAACTGTTTTTT.

The chain has TRBV30 and TRBJ1-1; D is perhaps TRBD1 (5 bases). The V end was cut by 8 bases, the J end by 4 bases, with 11 bases between. CDR1 is GTSNPN, CDR2 SVGIG, per germline (reference sequence). The CDR3 runs to 11 residues. In nucleotides, the CDR3 is TGTGCCGGGGACCGGGGCACTGAAGCTTTCTTT. Residues: CAGDRGTEAFF.

This chain connects TRBV7-2 to TRBJ2-1; no definite D call. The CDR3 has 11 residues. V was cut by 8 bases and J by 9 bases, with 11 bases left in between. Germline V gene sequence: CDR1 SGHTA, CDR2 FQGNSA. The CDR3 sequence is CASATFGEQFF. The CDR3 nucleotides are TGTGCCAGCGCTACTTTCGGTGAGCAGTTCTTC.

This sequence joins TRBV7-3 and TRBJ2-5; D remains unclear. Per germline, CDR1 SGHTA and CDR2 FQGTGA. The CDR3 runs to 13 residues. V was trimmed by 5 bases and J by 4 bases, leaving 11 bases between them. CDR3 amino acids: CASSPRYGETQYF. In DNA, the CDR3 is TGTGCCAGCAGCCCCCGCTATGGAGAGACCCAGTACTTC.

The chain recombines TRBV6-5 with TRBJ2-7; TRBD1 matches at 11 bases. This CDR3 is 15 amino acids long. The germline CDR1 and CDR2 sequences are MNHEY and SVGAGI. The V and J ends lost 6 bases and 3 bases, in that order; junction bases with no gene match: 7. Written as DNA, the CDR3 is TGTGCCAGCAGCCTGGGGGGACAGGGGGTCTACGAGCAGTACTTC. It encodes CASSLGGQGVYEQYF.